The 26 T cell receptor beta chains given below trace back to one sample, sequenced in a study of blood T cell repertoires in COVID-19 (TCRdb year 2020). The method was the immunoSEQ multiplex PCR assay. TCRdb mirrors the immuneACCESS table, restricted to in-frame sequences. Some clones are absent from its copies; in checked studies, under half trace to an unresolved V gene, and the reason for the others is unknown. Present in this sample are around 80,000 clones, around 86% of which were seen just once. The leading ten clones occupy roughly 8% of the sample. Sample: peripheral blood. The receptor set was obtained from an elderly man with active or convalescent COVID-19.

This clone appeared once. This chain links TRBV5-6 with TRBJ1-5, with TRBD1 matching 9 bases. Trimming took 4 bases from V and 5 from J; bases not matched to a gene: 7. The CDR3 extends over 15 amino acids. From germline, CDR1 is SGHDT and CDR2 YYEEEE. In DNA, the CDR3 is TGTGCCAGCAGCCGGGGACAGGGTTGGGATCAGCCCCAGCATTTT. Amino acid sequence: CASSRGQGWDQPQHF.

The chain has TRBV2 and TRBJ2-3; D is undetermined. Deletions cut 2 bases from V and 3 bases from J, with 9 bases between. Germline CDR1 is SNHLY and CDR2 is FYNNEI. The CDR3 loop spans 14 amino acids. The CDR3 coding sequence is TGTGCCAGCAGTGAATTCCCCCAGACAGATACGCAGTATTTT. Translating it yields CASSEFPQTDTQYF.

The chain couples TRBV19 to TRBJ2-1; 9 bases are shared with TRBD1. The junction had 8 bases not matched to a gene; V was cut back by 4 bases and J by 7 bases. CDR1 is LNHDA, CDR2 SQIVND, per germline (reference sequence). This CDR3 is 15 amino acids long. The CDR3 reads CASSTTGGGGNEQFF. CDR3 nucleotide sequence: TGTGCCAGTAGTACCACAGGGGGCGGGGGAAATGAGCAGTTCTTC.

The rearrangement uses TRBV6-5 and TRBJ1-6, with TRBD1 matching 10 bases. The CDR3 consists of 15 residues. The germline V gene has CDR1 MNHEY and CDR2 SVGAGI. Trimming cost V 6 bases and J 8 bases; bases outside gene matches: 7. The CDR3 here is CASSWTGTGDSPLHF. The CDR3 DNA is TGTGCCAGCAGCTGGACAGGGACAGGGGATTCACCCCTCCACTTT.

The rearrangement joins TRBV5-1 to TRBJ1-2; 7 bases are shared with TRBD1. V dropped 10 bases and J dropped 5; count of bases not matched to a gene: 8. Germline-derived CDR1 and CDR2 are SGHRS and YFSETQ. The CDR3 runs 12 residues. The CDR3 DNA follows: TGCGCCTCCGGGGACAGTCAGTATGGCTACACCTTC. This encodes CASGDSQYGYTF.

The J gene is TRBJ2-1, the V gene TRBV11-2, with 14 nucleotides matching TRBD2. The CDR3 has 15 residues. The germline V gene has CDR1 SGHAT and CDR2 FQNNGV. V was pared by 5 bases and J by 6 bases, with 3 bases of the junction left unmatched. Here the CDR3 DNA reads TGTGCCAGCAGCGCCGGACTAGCGGGGGGCAATGAGCAGTTCTTC. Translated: CASSAGLAGGNEQFF.

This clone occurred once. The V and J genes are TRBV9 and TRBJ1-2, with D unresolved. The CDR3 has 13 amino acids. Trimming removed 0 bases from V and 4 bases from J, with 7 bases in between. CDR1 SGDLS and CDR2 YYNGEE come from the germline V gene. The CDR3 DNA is TGTGCCAGCAGCGTAGACTCAGGCTATGGCTACACCTTC. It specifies CASSVDSGYGYTF.

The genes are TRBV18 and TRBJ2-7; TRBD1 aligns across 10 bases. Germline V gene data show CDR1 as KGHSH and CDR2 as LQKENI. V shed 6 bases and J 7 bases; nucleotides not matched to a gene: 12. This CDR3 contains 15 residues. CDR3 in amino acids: CASSPTGQGDREQYV. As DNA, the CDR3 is TGTGCCAGCTCGCCAACTGGACAGGGGGATAGGGAGCAGTACGTC.

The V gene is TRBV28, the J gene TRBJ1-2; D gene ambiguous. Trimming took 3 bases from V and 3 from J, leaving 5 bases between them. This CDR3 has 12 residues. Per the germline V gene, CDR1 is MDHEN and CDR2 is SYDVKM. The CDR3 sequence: CASSLRDYGYTF. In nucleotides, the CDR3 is TGTGCCAGCAGTTTGAGGGACTATGGCTACACCTTC.

CDR3 residues: CASSPGQVRRTEAFF. CDR3 sequence (DNA): TGTGCCAGCAGCCCAGGACAGGTGCGGCGCACTGAAGCTTTCTTT. The rearrangement joins TRBV7-9 to TRBJ1-1; 7 bases match TRBD1. This CDR3 has 15 residues. J gave up 4 bases and V 5 bases, and 10 bases lay outside the gene matches. Germline V gives CDR1 SEHNR, CDR2 FQNEAQ (reference sequence).

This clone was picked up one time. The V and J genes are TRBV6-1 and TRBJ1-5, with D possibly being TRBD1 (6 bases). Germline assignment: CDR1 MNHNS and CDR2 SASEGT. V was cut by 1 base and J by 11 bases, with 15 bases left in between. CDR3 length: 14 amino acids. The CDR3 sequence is CASSEGNRVGTQHF. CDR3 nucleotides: TGTGCCAGCAGTGAAGGGAACAGGGTAGGGACCCAGCATTTT.

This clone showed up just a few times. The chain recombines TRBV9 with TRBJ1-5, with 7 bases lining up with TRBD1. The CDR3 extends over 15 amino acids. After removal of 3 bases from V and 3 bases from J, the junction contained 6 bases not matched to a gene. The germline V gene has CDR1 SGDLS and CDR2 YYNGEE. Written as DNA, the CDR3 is TGTGCCAGCAGCGCCTCCGGGACAGTCAATCAGCCCCAGCATTTT. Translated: CASSASGTVNQPQHF.

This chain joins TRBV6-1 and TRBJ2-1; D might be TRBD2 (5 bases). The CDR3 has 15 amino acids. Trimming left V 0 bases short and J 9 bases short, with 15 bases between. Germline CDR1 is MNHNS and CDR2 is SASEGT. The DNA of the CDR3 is TGTGCCAGCAGTGAAGCTGGAGGATGGTGGGGTGAGCAGTTCTTC. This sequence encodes CASSEAGGWWGEQFF.

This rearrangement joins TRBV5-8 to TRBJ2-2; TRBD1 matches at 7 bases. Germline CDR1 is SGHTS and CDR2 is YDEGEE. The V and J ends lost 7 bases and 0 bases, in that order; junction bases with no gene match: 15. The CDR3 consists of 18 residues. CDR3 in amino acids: CASDIHRGSPANTGELFF. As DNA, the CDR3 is TGTGCCAGCGACATCCACAGGGGTTCCCCCGCGAACACCGGGGAGCTGTTTTTT. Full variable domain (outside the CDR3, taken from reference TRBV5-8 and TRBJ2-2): EAGVTQSPTHLIKTRGQQATLRCSPISGHTSVYWYQQALGLGLQFLLWYDEGEERNRGNFPPRFSGRQFPNYSSELNVNALELEDSALYLCASDIHRGSPANTGELFFGEGSRLTVL.

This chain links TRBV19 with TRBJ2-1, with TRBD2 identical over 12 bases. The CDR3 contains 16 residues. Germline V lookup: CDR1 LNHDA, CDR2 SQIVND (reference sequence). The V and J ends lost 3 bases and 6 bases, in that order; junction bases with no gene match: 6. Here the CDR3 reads CASSIWASGRANEQFF. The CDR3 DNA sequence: TGTGCCAGTAGTATTTGGGCTAGCGGGAGGGCCAATGAGCAGTTCTTC. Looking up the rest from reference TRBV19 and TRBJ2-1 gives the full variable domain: DGGITQSPKYLFRKEGQNVTLSCEQNLNHDAMYWYRQDPGQGLRLIYYSQIVNDFQKGDIAEGYSVSREKKESFPLTVTSAQKNPTAFYLCASSIWASGRANEQFFGPGTRLTVL.

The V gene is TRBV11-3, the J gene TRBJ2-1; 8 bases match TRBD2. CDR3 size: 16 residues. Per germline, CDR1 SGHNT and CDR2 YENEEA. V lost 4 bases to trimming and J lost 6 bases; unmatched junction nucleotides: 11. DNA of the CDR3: TGTGCCAGCAGCTACTACGGCACTAGCGGAATCAATGAGCAGTTCTTC. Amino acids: CASSYYGTSGINEQFF.

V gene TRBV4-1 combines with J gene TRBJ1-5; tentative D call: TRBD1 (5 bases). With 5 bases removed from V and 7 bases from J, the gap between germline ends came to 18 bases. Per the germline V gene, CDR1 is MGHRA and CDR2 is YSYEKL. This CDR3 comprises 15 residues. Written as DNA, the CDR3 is TGCGCCAGCAGCAGACGCCCTGGAGGGGAACAGCCCCAGCATTTT. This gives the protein CASSRRPGGEQPQHF.

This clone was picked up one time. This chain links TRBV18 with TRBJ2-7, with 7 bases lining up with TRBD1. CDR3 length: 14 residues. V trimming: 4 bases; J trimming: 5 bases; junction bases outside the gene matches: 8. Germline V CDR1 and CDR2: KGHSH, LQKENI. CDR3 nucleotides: TGTGCCAGCTCACGGGGGACAGCCATACACGAGCAGTACGTC. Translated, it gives CASSRGTAIHEQYV.

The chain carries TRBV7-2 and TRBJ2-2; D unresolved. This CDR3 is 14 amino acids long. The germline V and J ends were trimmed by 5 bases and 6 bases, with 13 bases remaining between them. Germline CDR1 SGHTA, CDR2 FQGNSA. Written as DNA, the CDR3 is TGTGCCAGCAGCCCTGGCTCCATCCCCGGGGAGCTGTTTTTT. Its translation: CASSPGSIPGELFF.

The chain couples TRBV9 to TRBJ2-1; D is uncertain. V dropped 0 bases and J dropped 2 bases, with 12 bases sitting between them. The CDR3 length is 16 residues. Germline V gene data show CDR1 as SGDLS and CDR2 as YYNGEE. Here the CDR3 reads CASSVGDPRTYNEQFF. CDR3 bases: TGTGCCAGCAGCGTAGGAGATCCGCGTACCTACAATGAGCAGTTCTTC.

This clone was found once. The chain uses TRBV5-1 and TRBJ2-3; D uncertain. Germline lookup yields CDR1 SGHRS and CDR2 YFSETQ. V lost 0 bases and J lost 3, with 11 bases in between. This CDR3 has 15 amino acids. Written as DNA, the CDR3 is TGCGCCAGCAGCTTGGGAGGCCCGCGGACAGATACGCAGTATTTT. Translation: CASSLGGPRTDTQYF.

CDR3 loop: CATSDLVRGGRRPYNEQFF. DNA of the CDR3: TGTGCCACCAGTGATTTGGTTCGGGGGGGTCGCCGGCCCTACAATGAGCAGTTCTTC. J is TRBJ2-1 and V is TRBV24-1; 8 bases map to TRBD2. Germline trimming cut 0 bases from V and 2 bases from J; bases unmatched to any gene: 11. The germline gives CDR1 KGHDR, CDR2 SFDVKD. The CDR3 has 19 amino acids.

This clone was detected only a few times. CDR3 in amino acids: CASSPTGPNNSPLHF. The CDR3 DNA follows: TGTGCCAGCAGTCCGACAGGGCCGAATAATTCACCCCTCCACTTT. This chain connects TRBV6-5 to TRBJ1-6; 7 nucleotides line up with TRBD1. The CDR3 length is 15 residues. CDR1 is MNHEY and CDR2 is SVGAGI in the germline V gene. The ends lost 5 bases at V and 5 bases at J; junction bases unmatched: 6.

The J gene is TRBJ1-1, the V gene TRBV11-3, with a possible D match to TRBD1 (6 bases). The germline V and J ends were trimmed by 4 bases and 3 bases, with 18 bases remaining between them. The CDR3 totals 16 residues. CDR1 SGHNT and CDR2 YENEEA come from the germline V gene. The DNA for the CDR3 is TGTGCCAGCAGCTCAACCCCGGGCGGGGGCGACACTGAAGCTTTCTTT. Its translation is CASSSTPGGGDTEAFF.

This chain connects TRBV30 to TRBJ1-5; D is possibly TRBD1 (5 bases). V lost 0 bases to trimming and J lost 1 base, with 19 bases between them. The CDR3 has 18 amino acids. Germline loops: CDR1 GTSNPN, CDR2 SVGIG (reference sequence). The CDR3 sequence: CAWSVLPGRARSNQPQHF. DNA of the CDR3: TGTGCCTGGAGTGTTCTCCCTGGCAGGGCCCGGAGCAATCAGCCCCAGCATTTT.

The CDR3 region is CASSFGPSTNTGELFF. The CDR3 DNA sequence: TGCGCCAGCAGCTTTGGGCCGAGCACGAACACCGGGGAGCTGTTTTTT. J is TRBJ2-2 and V is TRBV5-1; D call uncertain. This CDR3 comprises 16 residues. Germline CDR1 and CDR2: SGHRS and YFSETQ. Trimming shortened V by 2 bases and J by 0 bases, and 11 bases separated the two germline ends. The full variable domain, with the rest looked up from reference TRBV5-1 and TRBJ2-2, is KAGVTQTPRYLIKTRGQQVTLSCSPISGHRSVSWYQQTPGQGLQFLFEYFSETQRNKGNFPGRFSGRQFSNSRSEMNVSTLELGDSALYLCASSFGPSTNTGELFFGEGSRLTVL.